Following are 12 T cell receptor beta chains from one sample sequenced in a study of shared clonotypes between healthy human individuals. TCRdb keeps only in-frame clones here, not all; method: immunoSEQ multiplex PCR. The table includes around 940,000 clones, 70% to 85% detected once. The sample consisted of memory CD4+ T cells sorted from blood. The subset was: CD45RA-negative fraction. These receptors were collected from a man younger than 35 in good health.

The gene calls are TRBV28 and TRBJ1-2; 7 nucleotides align to TRBD1. V dropped 3 bases and J dropped 2; count of bases not matched to a gene: 6. Germline CDR1 and CDR2: MDHEN and SYDVKM. This CDR3 region has 15 residues. DNA for the CDR3: TGTGCCAGCAGTTTCCCGACAGGGACAAACTATGGCTACACCTTC. As protein: CASSFPTGTNYGYTF.

The chain recombines TRBV5-1 with TRBJ1-1, with D possibly matching TRBD1 (5 bases). Between the trimmed V and J ends, which lost 4 bases and 1 base, there was a span of 17 bases. Germline loops: CDR1 SGHRS, CDR2 YFSETQ. The CDR3 sequence is 16 residues long. The CDR3 here is CASSLAPTQGNTEAFF. Written as DNA, the CDR3 is TGCGCCAGCAGCCTGGCGCCGACCCAGGGGAACACTGAAGCTTTCTTT.

The V gene is TRBV19, the J gene TRBJ2-3; D gene unclear. Germline CDR1 reads LNHDA; CDR2 reads SQIVND (reference sequence). V was shortened by 6 bases and J by 6 bases, with 7 bases between the two germline ends. The CDR3 spans 11 residues. CDR3 protein: CASSTADTQYF. CDR3 sequence (DNA): TGTGCCAGTAGCACCGCGGATACGCAGTATTTT.

V usage is TRBV18 and J usage is TRBJ1-2, with TRBD1 as a possible D gene (5 bases). Per the germline V gene, CDR1 is KGHSH and CDR2 is LQKENI. The CDR3 has 17 residues. V dropped 3 bases and J dropped 1 base, with 18 bases sitting between them. CDR3 in amino acids: CASSPATGTAINYGYTF. The CDR3 nucleotides read TGTGCCAGCTCACCGGCGACCGGGACCGCCATTAACTATGGCTACACCTTC. The full variable domain, with the rest looked up from reference TRBV18 and TRBJ1-2, is NAGVMQNPRHLVRRRGQEARLRCSPMKGHSHVYWYRQLPEEGLKFMVYLQKENIIDESGMPKERFSAEFPKEGPSILRIQQVVRGDSAAYFCASSPATGTAINYGYTFGSGTRLTVV.

The CDR3: CASSRGTPGETQYF. In DNA, the CDR3 is TGTGCCAGCTCACGGGGGACCCCGGGAGAGACCCAGTACTTC. The chain employs TRBV18 and TRBJ2-5; TRBD1 or TRBD2 may be the D gene (5 bases each). Germline loops: CDR1 KGHSH, CDR2 LQKENI. Trimming stripped 4 bases from V and 4 bases from J, with 13 bases between. CDR3 length: 14 residues.

The chain combines TRBV5-1 with TRBJ1-2; 7 nucleotides align to TRBD1. V lost 4 bases and J lost 2; bases outside the gene matches: 5. Germline CDR1 is SGHRS and CDR2 is YFSETQ. The CDR3 consists of 14 residues. The CDR3 region is CASSAKTGNYGYTF. CDR3 DNA sequence: TGCGCCAGCAGCGCCAAGACAGGGAACTATGGCTACACCTTC. The full variable domain, with the rest looked up from reference TRBV5-1 and TRBJ1-2, is KAGVTQTPRYLIKTRGQQVTLSCSPISGHRSVSWYQQTPGQGLQFLFEYFSETQRNKGNFPGRFSGRQFSNSRSEMNVSTLELGDSALYLCASSAKTGNYGYTFGSGTRLTVV.

CDR3 in DNA: TGTGCCAGCAGCTTAGCCCTATTTAGCACAGATACGCAGTATTTT. This sequence encodes CASSLALFSTDTQYF. The chain couples TRBV7-2 to TRBJ2-3; unclear D gene. Per germline, CDR1 SGHTA and CDR2 FQGNSA. The CDR3 length is 15 residues. V was clipped by 0 bases and J by 0 bases, with 7 bases between them. The full variable domain, its missing parts supplied by reference TRBV7-2 and TRBJ2-3, is GAGVSQSPSNKVTEKGKDVELRCDPISGHTALYWYRQSLGQGLEFLIYFQGNSAPDKSGLPSDRFSAERTGGSVSTLTIQRTQQEDSAVYLCASSLALFSTDTQYFGPGTRLTVL.

V usage is TRBV19 and J usage is TRBJ2-3; the D is unclear. This CDR3 spans 11 amino acids. V shed 10 bases and J shed 0 bases, with 5 bases lying between them. Germline V CDR1 and CDR2: LNHDA, SQIVND (reference sequence). CDR3: CATTSTDTQYF. The CDR3, as DNA: TGTGCCACCACTAGCACAGATACGCAGTATTTT.

In its sample, this clone was seen a few times. V is TRBV18 and J is TRBJ2-2; D may be TRBD1 or TRBD2 (5 bases each). Per the germline V gene, CDR1 is KGHSH and CDR2 is LQKENI. V lost 3 bases and J 6 bases, leaving 11 bases between the germline ends. This CDR3 spans 14 amino acids. This CDR3 is CASSPRDVAGELFF. The CDR3, as DNA: TGTGCCAGCTCACCCCGGGACGTTGCCGGGGAGCTGTTTTTT.

V gene TRBV19 combines with J gene TRBJ1-1, with 12 bases fitting TRBD1. V gave up 6 bases and J gave up 4 bases; unmatched junction bases: 9. Germline values: CDR1 LNHDA, CDR2 SQIVND (reference sequence). The CDR3 consists of 16 residues. Here the CDR3 DNA reads TGTGCCAGTAGGAAAGGGACAGGGGGCTCTAGCACTGAAGCTTTCTTT. Encoded protein: CASRKGTGGSSTEAFF.

This chain links TRBV5-1 with TRBJ2-2; 7 bases align to TRBD1. J was trimmed by 6 bases and V by 5 bases; bases with no gene match: 7. Germline loops: CDR1 SGHRS, CDR2 YFSETQ. The CDR3 has 14 residues. CDR3 residues: CASRDSQGAGELFF. The CDR3 DNA follows: TGCGCCAGCAGAGACAGCCAGGGGGCCGGGGAGCTGTTTTTT.

V is TRBV7-9 and J is TRBJ2-7; no clear D. CDR1 SEHNR and CDR2 FQNEAQ come from the germline V gene (reference sequence). The V and J ends lost 7 bases and 2 bases respectively, with 9 bases between them. The CDR3 runs 12 residues. In DNA form, the CDR3 reads TGTGCCAGCACGCCAAACCCCTACGAGCAGTACTTC. This gives the protein CASTPNPYEQYF.